The present entry profiles one T cell receptor beta chain with its context. The antigen remains undetermined. Other DNA sequences of this sample code for an identical CDR3. Positively selected for CCR7, the CD45RO-negative cells used as naive CD8 cells excluded terminally differentiated effector memory CD45RA+ cells. Libraries were prepared by immunoSEQ multiplex PCR; TCRdb keeps only in-frame clonotypes and omits some of them. The data hold about 2 million clones, with just under 95% observed a single time. This sample is drawn from a study of shared clonotypes between healthy human individuals. Whole-study findings and limits: Clonotype sharing among the donors was expected to vary with sequencing depth.

Trimming took off 2 bases at V and 0 bases at J, with 5 bases between the two ends. Germline loops: CDR1 MNHEY, CDR2 SVGAGI. This CDR3 is 13 amino acids long. This sequence originates from a man between 18 and 35 years old in good health. V is TRBV6-5 and J is TRBJ2-7; D gene uncertain. The sample was naive CD8+ T cells sorted from blood. Here the CDR3 reads CASSYARSYEQYF. DNA for the CDR3: TGTGCCAGCAGTTACGCTCGCTCCTACGAGCAGTACTTC.